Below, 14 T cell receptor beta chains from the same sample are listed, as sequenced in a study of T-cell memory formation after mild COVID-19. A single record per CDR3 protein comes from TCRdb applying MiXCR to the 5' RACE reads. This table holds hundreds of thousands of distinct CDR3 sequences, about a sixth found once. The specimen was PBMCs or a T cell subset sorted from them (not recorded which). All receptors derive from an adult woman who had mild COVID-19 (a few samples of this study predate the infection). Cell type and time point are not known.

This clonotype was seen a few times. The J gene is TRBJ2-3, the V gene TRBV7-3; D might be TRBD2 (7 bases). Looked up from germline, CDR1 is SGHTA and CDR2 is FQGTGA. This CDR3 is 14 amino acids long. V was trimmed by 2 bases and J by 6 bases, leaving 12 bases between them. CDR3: CASSLVGGPDTQYF. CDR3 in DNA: TGTGCCAGCAGCTTAGTCGGGGGGCCGGATACGCAGTATTTT.

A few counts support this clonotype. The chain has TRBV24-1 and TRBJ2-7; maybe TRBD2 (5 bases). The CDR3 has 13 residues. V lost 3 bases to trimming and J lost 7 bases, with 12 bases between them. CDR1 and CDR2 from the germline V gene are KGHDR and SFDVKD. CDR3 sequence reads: CATSDGSRGEQYF. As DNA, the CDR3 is TGTGCCACCAGTGATGGCAGCCGAGGGGAGCAGTACTTC.

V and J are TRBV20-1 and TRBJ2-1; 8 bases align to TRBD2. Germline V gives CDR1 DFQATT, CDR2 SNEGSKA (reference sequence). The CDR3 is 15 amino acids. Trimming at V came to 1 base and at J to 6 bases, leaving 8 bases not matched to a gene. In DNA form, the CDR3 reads TGCAGTGCTAGAGCCCACGTAGGGACTAGCAATGAGCAGTTCTTC. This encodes CSARAHVGTSNEQFF.

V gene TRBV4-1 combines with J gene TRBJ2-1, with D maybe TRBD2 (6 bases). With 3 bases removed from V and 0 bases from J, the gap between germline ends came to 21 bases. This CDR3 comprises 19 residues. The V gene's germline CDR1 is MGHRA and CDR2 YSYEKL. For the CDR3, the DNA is TGCGCCAGCAGCCATCCCGGGACTCCCATCTCTAGCTCCTACAATGAGCAGTTCTTC. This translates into CASSHPGTPISSSYNEQFF.

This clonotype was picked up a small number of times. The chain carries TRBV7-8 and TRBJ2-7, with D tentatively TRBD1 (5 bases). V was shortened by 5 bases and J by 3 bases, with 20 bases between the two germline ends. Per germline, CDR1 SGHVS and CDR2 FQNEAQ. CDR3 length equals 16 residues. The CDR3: CASSHLVHTGLYEQYF. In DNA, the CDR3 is TGTGCCAGCAGCCACTTAGTACATACAGGTCTCTACGAGCAGTACTTC.

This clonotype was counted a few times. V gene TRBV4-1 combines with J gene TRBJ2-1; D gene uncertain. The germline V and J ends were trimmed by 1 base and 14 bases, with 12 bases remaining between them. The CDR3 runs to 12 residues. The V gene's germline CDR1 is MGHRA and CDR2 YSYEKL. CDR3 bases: TGCGCCAGCAGCCAAGTTCCCTCGATTAAGTTCTTC. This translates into CASSQVPSIKFF.

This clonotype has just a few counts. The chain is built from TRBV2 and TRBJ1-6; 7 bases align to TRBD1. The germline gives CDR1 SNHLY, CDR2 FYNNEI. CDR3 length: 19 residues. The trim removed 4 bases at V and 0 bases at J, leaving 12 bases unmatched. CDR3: CASSVKRQGRGSYNSPLHF. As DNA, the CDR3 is TGTGCCAGCAGTGTGAAGAGACAGGGAAGGGGCTCCTATAATTCACCCCTCCACTTT.

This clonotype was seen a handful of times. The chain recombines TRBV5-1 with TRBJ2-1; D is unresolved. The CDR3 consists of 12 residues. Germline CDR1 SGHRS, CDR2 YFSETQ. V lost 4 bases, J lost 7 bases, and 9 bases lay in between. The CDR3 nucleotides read TGCGCCAGCAGCGAGATAATTAATGAGCAGTTCTTC. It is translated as CASSEIINEQFF.

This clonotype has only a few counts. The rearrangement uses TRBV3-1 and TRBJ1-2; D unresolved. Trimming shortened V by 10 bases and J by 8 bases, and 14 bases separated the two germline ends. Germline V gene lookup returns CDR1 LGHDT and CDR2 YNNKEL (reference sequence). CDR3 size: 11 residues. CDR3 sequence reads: CATLHSGGYTF. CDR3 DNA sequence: TGTGCCACCCTACACTCGGGGGGCTACACCTTC.

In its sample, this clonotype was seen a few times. Written as DNA, the CDR3 is TGTGCCAGCAGTCAATTGATGTTGGGCGGCCGGAACACTGAAGCTTTCTTT. Translating it yields CASSQLMLGGRNTEAFF. The gene calls are TRBV12-3 or TRBV12-4 and TRBJ1-1, with D unresolved. Trimming shortened V by 5 bases and J by 1 base, and 20 bases separated the two germline ends. This CDR3 comprises 17 residues.

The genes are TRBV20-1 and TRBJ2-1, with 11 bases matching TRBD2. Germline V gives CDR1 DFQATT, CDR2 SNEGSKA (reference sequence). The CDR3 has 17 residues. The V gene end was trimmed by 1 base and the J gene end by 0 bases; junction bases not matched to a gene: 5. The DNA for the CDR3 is TGCAGTGCTAGAGCTAGCGGGGGGACGAGCTCCTACAATGAGCAGTTCTTC. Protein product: CSARASGGTSSYNEQFF.

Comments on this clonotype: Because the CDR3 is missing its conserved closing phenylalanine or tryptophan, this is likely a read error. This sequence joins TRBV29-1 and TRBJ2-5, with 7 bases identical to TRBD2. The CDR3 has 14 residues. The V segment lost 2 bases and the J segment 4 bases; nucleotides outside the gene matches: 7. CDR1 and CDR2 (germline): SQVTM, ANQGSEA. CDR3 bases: TGCAGCGTTGAACAGGCCGGGAGGCGAGAGACCCAGTACCTC. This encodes CSVEQAGRRETQYL.

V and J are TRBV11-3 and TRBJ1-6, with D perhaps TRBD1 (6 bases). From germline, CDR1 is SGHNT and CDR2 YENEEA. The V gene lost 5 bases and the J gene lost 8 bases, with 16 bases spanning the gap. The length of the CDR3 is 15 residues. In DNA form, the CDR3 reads TGTGCCAGCAGCCCCCCCGGACGGACAGATTCACCCCTCCACTTT. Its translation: CASSPPGRTDSPLHF.

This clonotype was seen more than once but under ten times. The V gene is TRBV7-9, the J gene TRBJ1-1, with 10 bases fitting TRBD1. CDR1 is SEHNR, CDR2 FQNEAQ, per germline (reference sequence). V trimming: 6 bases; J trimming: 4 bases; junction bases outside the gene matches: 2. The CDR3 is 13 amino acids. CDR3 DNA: TGTGCCAGCAGATGGACAGGGGGCACTGAAGCTTTCTTT. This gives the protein CASRWTGGTEAFF.